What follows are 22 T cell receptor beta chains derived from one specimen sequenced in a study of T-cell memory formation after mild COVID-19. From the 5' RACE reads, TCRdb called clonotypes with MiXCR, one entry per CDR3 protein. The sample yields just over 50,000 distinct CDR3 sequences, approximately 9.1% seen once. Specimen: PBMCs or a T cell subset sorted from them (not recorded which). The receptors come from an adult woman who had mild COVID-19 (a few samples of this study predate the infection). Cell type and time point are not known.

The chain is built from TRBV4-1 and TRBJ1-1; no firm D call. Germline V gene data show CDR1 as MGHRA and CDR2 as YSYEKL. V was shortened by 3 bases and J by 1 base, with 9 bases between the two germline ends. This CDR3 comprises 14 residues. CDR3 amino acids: CASSHVPRNTEAFF. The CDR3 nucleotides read TGCGCCAGCAGCCACGTACCACGGAACACTGAAGCTTTCTTT.

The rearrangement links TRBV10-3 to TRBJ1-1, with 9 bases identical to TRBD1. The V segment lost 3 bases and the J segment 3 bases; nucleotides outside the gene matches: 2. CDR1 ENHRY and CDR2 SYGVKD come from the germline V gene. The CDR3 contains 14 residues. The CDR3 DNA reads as TGTGCCATCAGTGACCGGGACAGGGACACTGAAGCTTTCTTT. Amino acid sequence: CAISDRDRDTEAFF.

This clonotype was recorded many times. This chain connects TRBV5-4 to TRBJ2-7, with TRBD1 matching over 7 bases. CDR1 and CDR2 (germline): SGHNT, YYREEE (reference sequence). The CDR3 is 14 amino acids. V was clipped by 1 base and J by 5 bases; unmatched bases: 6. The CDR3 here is CASSLTGVRNEQYF. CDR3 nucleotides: TGTGCCAGCAGCTTGACAGGGGTTCGGAACGAGCAGTACTTC.

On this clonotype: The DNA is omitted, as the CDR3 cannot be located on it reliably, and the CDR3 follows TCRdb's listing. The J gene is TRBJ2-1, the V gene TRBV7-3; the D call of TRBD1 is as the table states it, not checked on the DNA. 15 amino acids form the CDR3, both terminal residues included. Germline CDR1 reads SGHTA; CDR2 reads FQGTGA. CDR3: CASSILGGGFDEQFF.

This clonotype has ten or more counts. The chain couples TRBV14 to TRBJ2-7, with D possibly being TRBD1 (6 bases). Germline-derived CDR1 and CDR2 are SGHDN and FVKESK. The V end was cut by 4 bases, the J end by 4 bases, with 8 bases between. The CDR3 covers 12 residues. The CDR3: CASSRQGYEQYF. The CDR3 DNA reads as TGTGCCAGCAGCCGTCAGGGGTACGAGCAGTACTTC.

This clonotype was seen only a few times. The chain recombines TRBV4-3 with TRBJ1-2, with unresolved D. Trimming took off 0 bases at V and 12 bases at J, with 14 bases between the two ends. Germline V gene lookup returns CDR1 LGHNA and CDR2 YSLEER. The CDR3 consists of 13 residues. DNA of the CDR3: TGCGCCAGCAGCCAAGATGCGAGCGGGCGTCACACCTTC. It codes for CASSQDASGRHTF.

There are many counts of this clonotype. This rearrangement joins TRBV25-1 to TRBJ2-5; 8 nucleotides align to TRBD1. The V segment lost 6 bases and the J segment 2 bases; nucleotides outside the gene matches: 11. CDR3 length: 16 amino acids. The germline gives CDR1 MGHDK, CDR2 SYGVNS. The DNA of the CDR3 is TGTGCCAGCAGCACCGAACGGACAGGGAATCAAGAGACCCAGTACTTC. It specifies CASSTERTGNQETQYF.

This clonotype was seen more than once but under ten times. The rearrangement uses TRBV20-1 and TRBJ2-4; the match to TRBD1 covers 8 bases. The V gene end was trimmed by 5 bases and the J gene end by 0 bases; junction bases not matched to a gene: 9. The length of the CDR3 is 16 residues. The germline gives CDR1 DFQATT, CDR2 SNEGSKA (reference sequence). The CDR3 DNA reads TGCAGTGCTCCGCCCCGACAGGGGATAGCCAAAAACATTCAGTACTTC. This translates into CSAPPRQGIAKNIQYF.

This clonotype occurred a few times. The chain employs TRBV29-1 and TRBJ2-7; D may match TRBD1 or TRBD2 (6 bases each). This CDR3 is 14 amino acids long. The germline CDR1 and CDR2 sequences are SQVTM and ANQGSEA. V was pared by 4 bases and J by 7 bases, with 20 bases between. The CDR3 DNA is TGCAGCGTTGTGGCGTCGGGGGCTACCTTGGAGCAGTACTTC. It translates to CSVVASGATLEQYF.

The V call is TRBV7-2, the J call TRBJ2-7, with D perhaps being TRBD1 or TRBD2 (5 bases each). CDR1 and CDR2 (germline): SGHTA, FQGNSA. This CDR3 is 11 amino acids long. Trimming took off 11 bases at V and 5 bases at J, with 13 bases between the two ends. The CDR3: CAPAQEDEQYF. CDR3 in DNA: TGTGCCCCGGCACAGGAGGACGAGCAGTACTTC.

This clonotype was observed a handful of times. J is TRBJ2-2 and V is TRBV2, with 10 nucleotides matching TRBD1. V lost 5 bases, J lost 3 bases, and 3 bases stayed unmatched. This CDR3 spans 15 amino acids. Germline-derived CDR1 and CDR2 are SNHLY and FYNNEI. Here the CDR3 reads CASSQGQGDTGELFF. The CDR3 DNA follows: TGTGCCAGCAGTCAAGGACAGGGGGACACCGGGGAGCTGTTTTTT.

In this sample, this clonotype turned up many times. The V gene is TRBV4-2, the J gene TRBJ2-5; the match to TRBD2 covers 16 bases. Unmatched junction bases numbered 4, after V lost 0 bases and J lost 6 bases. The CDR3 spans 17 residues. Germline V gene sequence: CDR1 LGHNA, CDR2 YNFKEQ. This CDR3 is CASSQEGTSGGVKTQYF. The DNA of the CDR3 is TGTGCCAGCAGCCAAGAGGGGACTAGCGGGGGGGTGAAGACCCAGTACTTC.

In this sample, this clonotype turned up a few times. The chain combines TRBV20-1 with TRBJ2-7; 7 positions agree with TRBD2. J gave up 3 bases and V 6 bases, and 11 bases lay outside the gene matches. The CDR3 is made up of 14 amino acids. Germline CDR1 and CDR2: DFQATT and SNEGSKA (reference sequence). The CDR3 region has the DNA TGCAGTGCATTAGACCTAGCGGAGATCTACGAGCAGTACTTC. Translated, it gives CSALDLAEIYEQYF.

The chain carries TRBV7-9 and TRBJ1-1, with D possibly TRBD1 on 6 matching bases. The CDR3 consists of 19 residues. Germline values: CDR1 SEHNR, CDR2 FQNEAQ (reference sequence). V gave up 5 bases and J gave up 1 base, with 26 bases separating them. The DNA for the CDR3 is TGTGCCAGCAGCCCGAATTTGGGGAAACGACAGGCTAAGAACACTGAAGCTTTCTTT. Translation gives CASSPNLGKRQAKNTEAFF.

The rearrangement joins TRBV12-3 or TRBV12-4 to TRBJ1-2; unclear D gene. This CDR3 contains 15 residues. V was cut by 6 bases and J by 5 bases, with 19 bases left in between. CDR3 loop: CASSPQLGTRYGYTF. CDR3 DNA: TGTGCCAGCAGCCCCCAGTTGGGAACTAGGTATGGCTACACCTTC.

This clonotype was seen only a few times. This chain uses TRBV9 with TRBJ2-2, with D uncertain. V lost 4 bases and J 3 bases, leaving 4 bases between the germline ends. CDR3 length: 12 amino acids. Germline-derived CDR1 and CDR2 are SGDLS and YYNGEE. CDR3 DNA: TGTGCCAGCAGCATTGACACCGGGGAGCTGTTTTTT. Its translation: CASSIDTGELFF. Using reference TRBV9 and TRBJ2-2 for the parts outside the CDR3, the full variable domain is DSGVTQTPKHLITATGQRVTLRCSPRSGDLSVYWYQQSLDQGLQFLIQYYNGEERAKGNILERFSAQQFPDLHSELNLSSLELGDSALYFCASSIDTGELFFGEGSRLTVL.

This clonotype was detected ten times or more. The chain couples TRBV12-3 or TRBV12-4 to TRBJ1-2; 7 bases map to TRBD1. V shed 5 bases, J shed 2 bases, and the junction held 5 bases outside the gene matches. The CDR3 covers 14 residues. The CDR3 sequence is CASSPMTGNYGYTF. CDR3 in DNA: TGTGCCAGCAGTCCGATGACAGGGAACTATGGCTACACCTTC.

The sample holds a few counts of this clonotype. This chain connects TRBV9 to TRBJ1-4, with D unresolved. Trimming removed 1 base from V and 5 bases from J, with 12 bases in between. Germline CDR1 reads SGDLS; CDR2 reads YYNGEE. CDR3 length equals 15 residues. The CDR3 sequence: CASSVNVGPNEKLFF. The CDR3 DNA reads TGTGCCAGCAGCGTAAACGTTGGGCCGAATGAAAAACTGTTTTTT.

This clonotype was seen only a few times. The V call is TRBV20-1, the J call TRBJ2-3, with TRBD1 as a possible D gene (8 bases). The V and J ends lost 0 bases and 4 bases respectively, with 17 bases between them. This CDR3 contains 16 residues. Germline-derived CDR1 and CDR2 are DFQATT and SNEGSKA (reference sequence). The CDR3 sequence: CSARDPGQGGPDTQYF. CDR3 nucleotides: TGCAGTGCTAGAGATCCTGGACAGGGAGGGCCAGATACGCAGTATTTT.

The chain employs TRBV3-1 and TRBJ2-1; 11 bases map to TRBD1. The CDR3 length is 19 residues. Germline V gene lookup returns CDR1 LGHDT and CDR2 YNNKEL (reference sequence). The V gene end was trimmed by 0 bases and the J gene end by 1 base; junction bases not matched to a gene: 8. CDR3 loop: CASSQDKLGQGASYNEQFF. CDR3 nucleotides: TGTGCCAGCAGCCAAGATAAGCTCGGACAGGGGGCTTCCTACAATGAGCAGTTCTTC.

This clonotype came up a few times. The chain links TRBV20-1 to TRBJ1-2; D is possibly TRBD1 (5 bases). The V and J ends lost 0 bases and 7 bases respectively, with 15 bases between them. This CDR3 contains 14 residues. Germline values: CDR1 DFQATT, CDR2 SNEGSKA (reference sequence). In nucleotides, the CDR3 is TGCAGTGCTAGAGAGGTGGGGCTATCTGGTGGCTACACCTTC. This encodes CSAREVGLSGGYTF.

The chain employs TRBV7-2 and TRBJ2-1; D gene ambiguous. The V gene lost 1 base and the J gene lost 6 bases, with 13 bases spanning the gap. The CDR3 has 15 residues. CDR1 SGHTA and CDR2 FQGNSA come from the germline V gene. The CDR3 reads CASSLEAFAINEQFF. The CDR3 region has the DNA TGTGCCAGCAGCTTAGAGGCTTTTGCGATCAATGAGCAGTTCTTC.